The rows below give T cell receptor beta chains drawn from one sample of a study of blood T cell repertoires in COVID-19. The data were produced by immunoSEQ multiplex PCR, yet TCRdb's version contains in-frame clones alone and is incomplete. The sample shows around 86,000 clones, more than 70% of them seen only once. Sequencing was carried out using peripheral blood. Receptors were obtained from a human donor with acute or convalescent COVID-19. The donor label of this sample is uncertain. CDR3s include the opening cysteine and the closing phenylalanine or tryptophan. Fields, in order: clone size, J gene, V gene, D gene, CDR3 protein, CDR3 DNA. A D gene is named only where the DNA matches it firmly. Clone size is given for some rows only: seen once, a few or many times, or a class if the clone is expanded.

NA,TRBJ2-2,TRBV7-2,NA,CASRDGGPGTGELFF,TGTGCCAGCAGAGACGGGGGGCCGGGCACCGGGGAGCTGTTTTTT
NA,TRBJ2-7,TRBV27,TRBD1,CASKPTGPYYEQYF,TGTGCCAGCAAACCGACAGGGCCCTACTACGAGCAGTACTTC
once,TRBJ2-5,TRBV3-1/TRBV3-2,TRBD1,CASRPTGVKETQYF,TGTGCCAGCAGGCCGACAGGGGTAAAAGAGACCCAGTACTTC
once,TRBJ1-2,TRBV24-1,NA,CATSGSGEGYGYTF,TGTGCCACCAGTGGGTCGGGAGAGGGCTATGGCTACACCTTC
once,TRBJ1-4,TRBV23-1,TRBD1,CASSQRGGTGGPGEKLFF,TGCGCCAGCAGTCAGAGGGGGGGGACAGGGGGCCCCGGTGAAAAACTGTTTTTT
NA,TRBJ1-2,TRBV28,NA,CASSQSGNGYTF,TGTGCCAGCAGCCAATCAGGGAATGGCTACACCTTC
NA,TRBJ2-3,TRBV29-1,NA,CSVEGRGVTTDTQYF,TGCAGCGTTGAAGGCAGGGGGGTTACCACAGATACGCAGTATTTT
NA,TRBJ1-5,TRBV29-1,NA,CSVAGGNSNQPQHF,TGCAGCGTAGCCGGGGGAAATAGCAATCAGCCCCAGCATTTT
NA,TRBJ2-3,TRBV6-2/TRBV6-3,TRBD2,CASSHGGTQYF,TGTGCCAGCAGTCACGGGGGGACGCAGTATTTT
NA,TRBJ2-7,TRBV5-4,TRBD1,CASSLRQGAHEQYF,TGTGCCAGCAGCTTACGCCAGGGGGCACACGAGCAGTACTTC
NA,TRBJ1-2,TRBV6-2/TRBV6-3,TRBD1,CASSSPGQGDGYTF,TGTGCCAGCAGTTCACCGGGACAGGGGGATGGCTACACCTTC
NA,TRBJ1-1,TRBV11-2,TRBD1,CASSLYDSKDRRTEAFF,TGTGCCAGCAGCTTATATGACTCAAAGGACAGGCGGACTGAAGCTTTCTTT
NA,TRBJ2-3,TRBV5-1,NA,CASSWSVSTDTQYF,TGCGCCAGCAGCTGGTCGGTTAGTACAGATACGCAGTATTTT
once,TRBJ1-3,TRBV6-4,NA,CASPPRGNTIYF,TGTGCCAGCCCCCCCAGGGGAAACACCATATATTTT
once,TRBJ1-2,TRBV19,TRBD1,CASSGTRDRAYGYTF,TGTGCCAGTAGTGGGACACGGGACAGGGCCTATGGCTACACCTTC
NA,TRBJ2-1,TRBV27,TRBD2,CASSLSIAGPYNEQFF,TGTGCCAGCAGTTTATCGATAGCGGGGCCCTACAATGAGCAGTTCTTC
NA,TRBJ1-2,TRBV29-1,NA,CSVEVSNYGYTF,TGCAGCGTAGAAGTCTCTAACTATGGCTACACCTTC
NA,TRBJ2-3,TRBV9,TRBD2,CASSANAGGGTDTQYF,TGTGCCAGCAGCGCCAATGCGGGGGGAGGCACAGATACGCAGTATTTT
NA,TRBJ1-2,TRBV19,NA,CASSIGDRSGYTF,TGTGCCAGTAGTATAGGTGATAGATCTGGCTACACCTTC
NA,TRBJ1-1,TRBV19,TRBD1,CASRLDRVVTEAFF,TGTGCCAGTAGGCTGGACAGGGTGGTCACTGAAGCTTTCTTT
NA,TRBJ1-6,TRBV5-6,NA,CASSLGSGQSPLHF,TGTGCCAGCAGCTTGGGGTCAGGGCAGTCACCCCTCCACTTT
NA,TRBJ2-3,TRBV7-9,TRBD2,CASSLRLAGETDTQYF,TGTGCCAGCAGCTTGAGACTAGCGGGGGAAACAGATACGCAGTATTTT